The T cell receptor beta chain described here comes from a study of shared clonotypes between healthy human individuals. Whole-study results and caveats: Non-shared clonotypes were found to have lower generation probabilities than the clonotypes that were shared by all four of the sorted-subset donors. Deeper or shallower sequencing was expected to change how clonotypes are shared among donors.

With regard to this clone: Its specificity is unknown.

The CDR3 runs 14 residues. In germline, CDR1 is MNHEY, CDR2 SVGAGI. Trimming stripped 2 bases from V and 3 bases from J, with 8 bases between. Donors were healthy HIV-negative adults without recent acute infections or vaccinations. Sequenced by immunoSEQ multiplex PCR; TCRdb stores in-frame clones only, minus some. The sample consists of 2 million to 2.5 million clones, 85% to 95% of them appearing once. Sequences were obtained from naive CD4+ T cells sorted from blood. Sample subset: CD45RA+ positively selected. The chain carries TRBV6-5 and TRBJ2-1; the D gene could be TRBD1 or TRBD2 (5 bases each). This clonotype was obtained from a man aged 18-30 years in good health. CDR3 loop: CASSYRDRYNEQFF. CDR3 nucleotides: TGTGCCAGCAGTTACCGGGACCGCTACAATGAGCAGTTCTTC.